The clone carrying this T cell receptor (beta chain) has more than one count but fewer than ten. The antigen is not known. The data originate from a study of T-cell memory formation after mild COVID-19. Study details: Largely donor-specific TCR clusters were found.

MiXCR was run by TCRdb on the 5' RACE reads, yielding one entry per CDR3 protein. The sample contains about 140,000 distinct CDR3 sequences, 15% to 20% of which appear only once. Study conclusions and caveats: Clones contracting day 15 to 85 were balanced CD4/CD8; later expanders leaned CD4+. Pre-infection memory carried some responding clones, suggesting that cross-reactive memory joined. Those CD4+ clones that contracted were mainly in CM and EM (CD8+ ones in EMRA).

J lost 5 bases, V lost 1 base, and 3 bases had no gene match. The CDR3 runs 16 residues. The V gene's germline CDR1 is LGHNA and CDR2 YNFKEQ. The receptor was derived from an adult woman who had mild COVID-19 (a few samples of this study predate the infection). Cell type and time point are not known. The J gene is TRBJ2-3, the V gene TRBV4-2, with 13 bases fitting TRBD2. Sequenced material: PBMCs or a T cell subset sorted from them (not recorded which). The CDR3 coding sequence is TGTGCCAGCAGCCAAGGACTAGCGGGGGGCCGAGATACGCAGTATTTT. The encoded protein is CASSQGLAGGRDTQYF.